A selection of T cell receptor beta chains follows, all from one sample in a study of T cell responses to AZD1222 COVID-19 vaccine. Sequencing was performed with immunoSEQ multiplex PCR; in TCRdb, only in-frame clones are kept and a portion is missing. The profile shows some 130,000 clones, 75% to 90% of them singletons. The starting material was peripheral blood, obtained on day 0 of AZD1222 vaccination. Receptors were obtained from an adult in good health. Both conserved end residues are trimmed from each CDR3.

ASTRQGLANTGELF,TRBJ2-2,TRBV19
ASSVVGSSYDEQF,TRBJ2-1,TRBV9
ASSPPFGSVDTEAF,TRBJ1-1,TRBV18
ASSYSRTGGISPLH,TRBJ1-6,TRBV6-2/TRBV6-3
AIQRNTEAF,TRBJ1-1,TRBV28
ASSYSLGQLLWGYT,TRBJ1-2,TRBV6-5
ASSSGTANSPLH,TRBJ1-6,TRBV6-2/TRBV6-3
ASSLEREGTQY,TRBJ2-5,TRBV5-1
SASSETQY,TRBJ2-5,TRBV20-1
SVEEQSTEAF,TRBJ1-1,TRBV29-1
ASSQGRRNYGYT,TRBJ1-2,TRBV3-1/TRBV3-2
ASSETGTDSYEQY,TRBJ2-7,TRBV9
ASSSIRTDTNTEAF,TRBJ1-1,TRBV6-5
ASSSRDRAEEIQY,TRBJ2-5,TRBV5-4
ASSSNYGYT,TRBJ1-2,TRBV25-1
ASSPSVAAGGNEQF,TRBJ2-1,TRBV7-9
ASSSQLAGALNEQF,TRBJ2-1,TRBV11-2
ASSSAGRGRSGNTIY,TRBJ1-3,TRBV7-9
ASSQTVYSGYT,TRBJ1-2,TRBV7-6
ASSQPRDRYNSPLH,TRBJ1-6,TRBV3-1/TRBV3-2
ASSLDQVAGGMNEQF,TRBJ2-1,TRBV11-3
ASSQSPASYGYT,TRBJ1-2,TRBV3-1/TRBV3-2
ASSLLGDRGTDTQY,TRBJ2-3,TRBV5-5
ASSTAGEHGYT,TRBJ1-2,TRBV5-1
ASSQNRGVGYGYT,TRBJ1-2,TRBV3-1/TRBV3-2
ASSGTDDNSPLH,TRBJ1-6,TRBV5-1
AWSVQGTSNQPQH,TRBJ1-5,TRBV30
ASSPPGGAYGYT,TRBJ1-2,TRBV7-2
ASSSVGTSGYTGELF,TRBJ2-2,TRBV5-6
ASSHQLGSTGELF,TRBJ2-2,TRBV7-3
ASSYDRWGYT,TRBJ1-2,TRBV7-9
ASSIRDRDSGELF,TRBJ2-2,TRBV7-9
AWSVGLIQPQH,TRBJ1-5,TRBV30
ASSPTPQEVVTEAF,TRBJ1-1,TRBV5-1
ASSYSGVFGEQF,TRBJ2-1,TRBV6-5
ASSQSLKGWETQY,TRBJ2-5,TRBV23-1
ASSETGTHNEQF,TRBJ2-1,TRBV25-1
ASTPDRVGNNQPQH,TRBJ1-5,TRBV10-2
ASNSLAGAF,TRBJ1-1,TRBV7-9
AILGRYNEQF,TRBJ2-1,TRBV6-5
ASSHKGGQTGEQY,TRBJ2-7,TRBV5-4
ASSLEGAWNSPLH,TRBJ1-6,TRBV11-2
ASIGSFTGELF,TRBJ2-2,TRBV3-1/TRBV3-2
ASGGTMWAGYT,TRBJ1-2,TRBV12-5
ATRPGGGYSYNEQF,TRBJ2-1,TRBV27
ASSPGGYYGYT,TRBJ1-2,TRBV25-1
ASSPDRGHNSPLH,TRBJ1-6,TRBV6-5
ASRMYSNQPQH,TRBJ1-5,TRBV5-1
ASSEGRYEQF,TRBJ2-1,TRBV11-1
ASSFEGTEAF,TRBJ1-1,TRBV5-8
ASSLQGYLATNEKLF,TRBJ1-4,TRBV7-8
ASSSGRSSPLH,TRBJ1-6,TRBV7-2
ASFLTGTGTEAF,TRBJ1-1,TRBV6-5
ASSPGQDRTEAF,TRBJ1-1,TRBV18
ASSPPFPSSYNEQF,TRBJ2-1,TRBV7-8
ATSGRPPEQY,TRBJ2-7,TRBV19
ASSRLAGGPNEQF,TRBJ2-1,TRBV6-4
ASSWRGTSLLFGYT,TRBJ1-2,TRBV27
ASSRGRLNTGELF,TRBJ2-2,TRBV7-8